The source of this TCR beta chain is a study of blood T cell repertoires in COVID-19. On the study more broadly: Researchers got acute and convalescent COVID-19 samples from the United States, Italy and Spain.

Produced via immunoSEQ multiplex PCR; TCRdb's table is partial and in-frame only. The profile shows more than 250,000 clones, 90% of them singletons. Germline V CDR1 and CDR2: MNHEY, SMNVEV (reference sequence). The CDR3 totals 13 residues. Trimming took 2 bases from V and 3 from J, leaving 8 bases between them. Participants, roughly 18 to 90 years old, spanned approximately 26 US areas. Membership in each cohort depended on participant-reported clinical history. The receptor comes from a young woman with acute COVID-19. The J gene is TRBJ2-7, the V gene TRBV27; weak D call: TRBD2 (5 bases). The sample was PBMCs or T cells enriched from blood (not recorded which). Written as DNA, the CDR3 is TGTGCCAGCAGTTTAGACGGACTCTACGAGCAGTACTTC. Its translation: CASSLDGLYEQYF.